This note documents a single TCR beta chain sequence. These data are taken from a study of Ad26.COV2.S vaccination and SARS-CoV-2 variants. Study details: The vaccine Ad26.COV2.S was put into the muscle once, or twice with 56 days between.

Assay used: immunoSEQ multiplex PCR; TCRdb lists only in-frame clones, some missing. The data show roughly 680,000 clones, more than 80% seen once. The CDR3 contains 13 residues. Germline V gives CDR1 LNHDA, CDR2 SQIVND (reference sequence). V gave up 5 bases and J gave up 3 bases; unmatched junction bases: 2. Specified treatment: 15 to 20 received Ad26.COV2.S at low or high dose, single or two shots; roughly five received placebo; per-sample allocation not given. Collection of samples fell on day 63 after the first vaccine or placebo injection. Cohort 1b enrolled adults aged 18-55 years in Boston. The specimen was peripheral blood, collected in a trial of Ad26.COV2.S vaccine versus placebo. The clonotype originates from a person between 18 and 65 years old who received the Ad26.COV2.S COVID-19 vaccine or a placebo. The chain couples TRBV19 to TRBJ2-7, with 9 bases fitting TRBD1. The CDR3 is CASSLGQGYEQYF. The CDR3, as DNA: TGTGCCAGTAGTCTGGGACAGGGCTACGAGCAGTACTTC. Variable domain in full (rest from reference TRBV19 and TRBJ2-7): DGGITQSPKYLFRKEGQNVTLSCEQNLNHDAMYWYRQDPGQGLRLIYYSQIVNDFQKGDIAEGYSVSREKKESFPLTVTSAQKNPTAFYLCASSLGQGYEQYFGPGTRLTVT.